The 17 T cell receptor beta chains given below trace back to one sample, sequenced in a study of T cells in Graves' hyperthyroidism and ophthalmopathy. Researchers took RNA transcripts and amplified the TCR beta CDR3 regions from them. The TCR CDR3 first-round RT-PCR relied on the HTBI primer set. TCRdb used MiXCR to reprocess the multiplex PCR reads, holding one entry per CDR3 protein. This sample yields some 350,000 distinct CDR3 sequences, of which approximately 25% are seen a single time; more than 60% belongs to the top ten. The specimen was blood. Receptors originate from a man aged 45-60 years with Graves' hyperthyroidism.

The J gene is TRBJ2-3, the V gene TRBV5-1; D might be TRBD1 or TRBD2, each matching 5 bases. V gave up 4 bases and J gave up 2 bases, with 14 bases separating them. The germline V gene has CDR1 SGHRS and CDR2 YFSETQ. CDR3 length: 15 residues. CDR3 in DNA: TGCGCCAGCAGCCCTGGGACGAAAAACACAGATACGCAGTATTTT. Residues: CASSPGTKNTDTQYF.

At least ten counts were recorded for this clonotype. This rearrangement joins TRBV2 to TRBJ2-1; D is uncertain. V lost 2 bases and J 3 bases, leaving 11 bases between the germline ends. This CDR3 spans 15 amino acids. Per germline, CDR1 SNHLY and CDR2 FYNNEI. The CDR3 DNA sequence: TGTGCCAGCAGTGAATGGGGTAGGGACTACAATGAGCAGTTCTTC. Translating it yields CASSEWGRDYNEQFF.

The table lists this clonotype with a few counts. V and J are TRBV13 and TRBJ2-7, with 8 nucleotides matching TRBD2. This CDR3 comprises 14 residues. Per germline, CDR1 PRHDT and CDR2 FYEKMQ (reference sequence). With 5 bases clipped from V and 5 bases from J, the junction kept 8 bases outside the gene matches. The CDR3 sequence: CASSVGTSLHEQYF. The CDR3 DNA follows: TGTGCCAGCAGCGTCGGGACTAGTCTTCACGAGCAGTACTTC.

This chain links TRBV11-3 with TRBJ2-1; D gene unclear. CDR1 SGHNT and CDR2 YENEEA come from the germline V gene. V shed 3 bases and J shed 6 bases, with 12 bases lying between them. This CDR3 has 14 residues. CDR3 sequence: CASSLFNTLNEQFF. In nucleotides, the CDR3 is TGTGCCAGCAGCTTGTTCAATACCCTCAATGAGCAGTTCTTC.

The chain combines TRBV24-1 with TRBJ2-3; 9 bases are shared with TRBD2. Germline lookup yields CDR1 KGHDR and CDR2 SFDVKD. Unmatched junction bases numbered 4, after V lost 4 bases and J lost 0 bases. The CDR3 length is 16 residues. CDR3 DNA: TGTGCCACCAGTGACCGCACTAGCGGGAGCACAGATACGCAGTATTTT. This translates into CATSDRTSGSTDTQYF.

This clonotype has just a few counts. The chain uses TRBV13 and TRBJ2-5, with TRBD1 matching 9 bases. This CDR3 has 15 amino acids. The junction had 9 bases not matched to a gene; V was cut back by 5 bases and J by 5 bases. Germline V gene lookup returns CDR1 PRHDT and CDR2 FYEKMQ (reference sequence). Written as DNA, the CDR3 is TGTGCCAGCAGCATGAACAGGGGGCCGGGGGAGACCCAGTACTTC. Translation gives CASSMNRGPGETQYF.

This clonotype was observed at least ten times. The CDR3 coding sequence is TGTGCCAGCAGCTCGACTAGGACTGAGCAGTTCTTC. Translation gives CASSSTRTEQFF. The V and J genes are TRBV7-9 and TRBJ2-1; weak D call: TRBD2 (6 bases). V lost 4 bases and J 9 bases, leaving 10 bases between the germline ends. This CDR3 contains 12 residues. Germline V gene data show CDR1 as SEHNR and CDR2 as FQNEAQ (reference sequence).

V and J are TRBV20-1 and TRBJ2-2; D remains unclear. The CDR3 has 15 amino acids. Trimming left V 6 bases short and J 3 bases short, with 17 bases between. Per the germline V gene, CDR1 is DFQATT and CDR2 is SNEGSKA (reference sequence). CDR3 in DNA: TGCAGTGCCTGGTCCGACGAACGCTACACCGGGGAGCTGTTTTTT. Translation gives CSAWSDERYTGELFF.

This clonotype was observed a few times. This chain links TRBV27 with TRBJ1-6; the D is unclear. V lost 3 bases and J lost 7, with 4 bases in between. CDR1 is MNHEY, CDR2 SMNVEV, per germline (reference sequence). The CDR3 has 12 amino acids. CDR3 sequence reads: CASSFRNSPLHF. The CDR3 DNA is TGTGCCAGCAGTTTCCGAAATTCACCCCTCCACTTT.

This clonotype was seen ten or more times. The V call is TRBV9, the J call TRBJ1-1, with D unresolved. V was clipped by 3 bases and J by 1 base, with 7 bases between them. The CDR3 sequence is 13 residues long. The germline CDR1 and CDR2 sequences are SGDLS and YYNGEE. This CDR3 reads CASSGVGNTEAFF. Here the CDR3 DNA reads TGTGCCAGCAGCGGAGTTGGGAACACTGAAGCTTTCTTT.

This chain links TRBV27 with TRBJ2-5; TRBD2 agrees at 14 bases. The germline gives CDR1 MNHEY, CDR2 SMNVEV (reference sequence). The V gene end was trimmed by 4 bases and the J gene end by 5 bases; junction bases not matched to a gene: 9. The CDR3 has 17 amino acids. CDR3 in DNA: TGTGCCAGCAGTTCCAGACTAGCGGGAGGGACAGATGAGACCCAGTACTTC. Translation gives CASSSRLAGGTDETQYF.

About this clonotype: The CDR3 carries no conserved terminal phenylalanine or tryptophan, so it likely arises from a read error. This rearrangement joins TRBV7-2 to TRBJ2-7; D perhaps matches TRBD1 (5 bases). This CDR3 spans 12 amino acids. Germline V gene lookup returns CDR1 SGHTA and CDR2 FQGNSA. The ends were cut back, 5 bases at V and 2 bases at J, with 7 bases in the middle. The CDR3 DNA is TGTGCCAGCAGCCAGGGTACCTACGAGCAGTACCTC. It specifies CASSQGTYEQYL.

The rearrangement links TRBV6-5 to TRBJ2-7; 7 bases match TRBD2. In germline, CDR1 is MNHEY, CDR2 SVGAGI. The CDR3 length is 14 residues. Germline trimming cut 2 bases from V and 6 bases from J; bases unmatched to any gene: 7. The DNA for the CDR3 is TGTGCCAGCAGTTACGGGGCGGGGAGGGGCGAGCAGTACTTC. This encodes CASSYGAGRGEQYF.

The chain joins TRBV20-1 to TRBJ2-5, with 10 bases lining up with TRBD2. This CDR3 contains 17 residues. After removal of 5 bases from V and 3 bases from J, the junction contained 15 bases not matched to a gene. Germline V gene sequence: CDR1 DFQATT, CDR2 SNEGSKA (reference sequence). DNA of the CDR3: TGCAGTGCTCCGCCACTAGCGGGGACCGGCGGGGAAGAGACCCAGTACTTC. Protein: CSAPPLAGTGGEETQYF.

This clonotype has ten or more counts. The V call is TRBV2, the J call TRBJ2-7; D remains unclear. This CDR3 contains 13 residues. V lost 7 bases, J lost 6 bases, and 16 bases lay in between. Looked up from germline, CDR1 is SNHLY and CDR2 is FYNNEI. CDR3 nucleotide sequence: TGTGCCAGCACTAAACACCCTCTCGGCGAGCAGTACTTC. The encoded protein is CASTKHPLGEQYF.

This sequence joins TRBV12-3 or TRBV12-4 and TRBJ2-2; no definite D call. The V end was cut by 3 bases, the J end by 2 bases, with 10 bases between. The CDR3 covers 15 residues. The CDR3: CASSFGHSNTGELFF. The CDR3 nucleotides are TGTGCCAGCAGTTTCGGTCACTCTAACACCGGGGAGCTGTTTTTT.

This rearrangement joins TRBV27 to TRBJ1-4; 9 bases match TRBD1. Trimming cost V 5 bases and J 5 bases; bases outside gene matches: 9. The CDR3 is 16 residues long. The germline V gene has CDR1 MNHEY and CDR2 SMNVEV (reference sequence). The CDR3 region is CASSPIRTGANEKLFF. DNA of the CDR3: TGTGCCAGCAGTCCGATCCGGACAGGGGCAAATGAAAAACTGTTTTTT.